These 20 T cell receptor beta chains originate from one sample sequenced in a study of T-cell memory formation after mild COVID-19. TCRdb fed the 5' RACE reads into MiXCR, producing one record per CDR3 protein. Of 550,000 to 650,000 distinct CDR3 sequences in the sample, roughly 17% were seen once. The material sequenced was PBMCs or a T cell subset sorted from them (not recorded which). The receptor source for this set is an adult woman who had mild COVID-19 (a few samples of this study predate the infection). Cell type and time point are not known.

The chain recombines TRBV24-1 with TRBJ2-7; TRBD2 aligns across 7 bases. In germline, CDR1 is KGHDR, CDR2 SFDVKD. CDR3 length: 15 amino acids. J was trimmed by 3 bases and V by 3 bases; bases with no gene match: 7. The CDR3 bases are TGTGCCACCAGTGATGGACCATCGGGAGGCTACGAGCAGTACTTC. Residues: CATSDGPSGGYEQYF.

The J gene is TRBJ1-3, the V gene TRBV5-1; no clear D. Germline CDR1 SGHRS, CDR2 YFSETQ. The length of the CDR3 is 15 residues. The V and J ends lost 2 bases and 0 bases respectively, with 9 bases between them. The CDR3 is CASSFRGNSGNTIYF. DNA of the CDR3: TGCGCCAGCAGCTTTAGAGGAAACTCTGGAAACACCATATATTTT.

This chain links TRBV20-1 with TRBJ2-1; D gene uncertain. V was trimmed by 3 bases and J by 6 bases, leaving 6 bases between them. The CDR3 contains 11 residues. CDR1 is DFQATT, CDR2 SNEGSKA, per germline (reference sequence). This chain's CDR3 is CSASTVNEQFF. The CDR3 bases are TGCAGTGCTAGTACAGTCAATGAGCAGTTCTTC.

This clonotype was detected only a few times. The J gene is TRBJ1-2, the V gene TRBV27; D gene ambiguous. Looked up from germline, CDR1 is MNHEY and CDR2 is SMNVEV (reference sequence). The V end lost 6 bases, the J end lost 5 bases, and 22 bases lay between the germline ends. The CDR3 runs 16 residues. The CDR3 protein is CASSPGPEASIYGYTF. The CDR3 region has the DNA TGTGCCAGCAGCCCCGGGCCCGAAGCCTCTATATATGGCTACACCTTC.

This clonotype was detected a few times. The V gene is TRBV7-9, the J gene TRBJ2-2, with 7 positions matching TRBD2. The J segment lost 5 bases and the V segment lost 5 bases, leaving 2 bases of the junction unmatched. Germline V gene lookup returns CDR1 SEHNR and CDR2 FQNEAQ (reference sequence). The CDR3 covers 13 residues. In nucleotides, the CDR3 is TGTGCCAGCAGCCCCGGGAGGACCGGGGAGCTGTTTTTT. It yields the protein CASSPGRTGELFF. Supplemented by reference TRBV7-9 and TRBJ2-2, the full variable domain reads DTGVSQNPRHKITKRGQNVTFRCDPISEHNRLYWYRQTLGQGPEFLTYFQNEAQLEKSRLLSDRFSAERPKGSFSTLEIQRTEQGDSAMYLCASSPGRTGELFFGEGSRLTVL.

About this clonotype: This clone may be a read error of a much larger clone one base away. This rearrangement joins TRBV7-6 to TRBJ1-5; perhaps TRBD1 as D (5 bases). The CDR3 has 15 amino acids. The V end was cut by 1 base, the J end by 1 base, with 8 bases between. CDR1 is SGHVS, CDR2 FNYEAQ, per germline. CDR3 residues: CASSLGAGSNQPQHF. In nucleotides, the CDR3 is TGTGCCAGCAGCTTAGGGGCAGGGAGCAATCAGCCCCAGCATTTT.

This clonotype was detected a few times. CDR3 in amino acids: CASSYRGMGQETQYF. The CDR3 coding sequence is TGTGCCAGTAGTTACAGGGGGATGGGCCAAGAGACCCAGTACTTC. This rearrangement joins TRBV19 to TRBJ2-5, with 8 bases identical to TRBD1. There are 15 residues in the CDR3. V lost 5 bases to trimming and J lost 1 base; unmatched junction nucleotides: 6. Germline V lookup: CDR1 LNHDA, CDR2 SQIVND (reference sequence).

The chain joins TRBV5-1 to TRBJ2-3; D is ambiguous. Trimming left V 0 bases short and J 0 bases short, with 11 bases between. The CDR3 contains 16 residues. The germline CDR1 and CDR2 sequences are SGHRS and YFSETQ. CDR3 sequence reads: CASSLGGSPSTDTQYF. The DNA of the CDR3 is TGCGCCAGCAGCTTGGGAGGCAGCCCTAGCACAGATACGCAGTATTTT.

The chain couples TRBV20-1 to TRBJ1-1; D is perhaps TRBD1 (6 bases). Germline CDR1 and CDR2: DFQATT and SNEGSKA (reference sequence). With 5 bases removed from V and 3 bases from J, the gap between germline ends came to 22 bases. The CDR3 consists of 16 residues. In nucleotides, the CDR3 is TGCAGTGCTCCAATGAGAGGGGGGGTGTGGGACACTGAAGCTTTCTTT. Translated, it gives CSAPMRGGVWDTEAFF.

This clonotype was observed a handful of times. The chain recombines TRBV20-1 with TRBJ1-1; a weak D match, TRBD1 (5 bases). V shed 6 bases and J shed 3 bases, with 17 bases lying between them. Germline CDR1 reads DFQATT; CDR2 reads SNEGSKA (reference sequence). CDR3 length: 14 residues. The CDR3 region is CSAIIGRGDTEAFF. DNA of the CDR3: TGCAGTGCCATCATCGGGAGGGGCGACACTGAAGCTTTCTTT.

The chain links TRBV6-1 to TRBJ1-1; 7 bases line up with TRBD1. The CDR3 length is 15 residues. V was clipped by 2 bases and J by 5 bases; unmatched bases: 8. Germline V gene data show CDR1 as MNHNS and CDR2 as SASEGT. CDR3 residues: CASSERAGGLTEAFF. CDR3 DNA sequence: TGTGCCAGCAGTGAAAGGGCAGGGGGGCTAACTGAAGCTTTCTTT.

This clonotype has only a few counts. The rearrangement uses TRBV12-3 or TRBV12-4 and TRBJ2-3; 14 nucleotides line up with TRBD2. V shed 5 bases and J 4 bases; nucleotides not matched to a gene: 8. CDR3 length equals 17 residues. CDR3 in DNA: TGTGCCAGCAGTCTTCAAGGGACTAGCGGGGGCCCAGATACGCAGTATTTT. It yields the protein CASSLQGTSGGPDTQYF.

The V call is TRBV6-5, the J call TRBJ2-7; D gene uncertain. V was trimmed by 11 bases and J by 0 bases, leaving 17 bases between them. The CDR3 sequence is 14 residues long. The V gene's germline CDR1 is MNHEY and CDR2 SVGAGI. DNA for the CDR3: TGTGCCGCCGGCCGGACGGTGACCTCCTACGAGCAGTACTTC. Translated, it gives CAAGRTVTSYEQYF.

CDR3 loop: CASSQGGLTYNEQFF. CDR3 sequence (DNA): TGTGCCAGCAGCCAGGGGGGCCTTACCTACAATGAGCAGTTCTTC. This chain connects TRBV12-3 or TRBV12-4 to TRBJ2-1; maybe TRBD1 (7 bases). This CDR3 comprises 15 residues. The germline V and J ends were trimmed by 6 bases and 2 bases, with 14 bases remaining between them.

The J gene is TRBJ2-1, the V gene TRBV7-9; TRBD1 matches 7 bases. Germline loops: CDR1 SEHNR, CDR2 FQNEAQ (reference sequence). CDR3 length equals 19 residues. The junction had 16 bases not matched to a gene; V was cut back by 5 bases and J by 0 bases. As DNA, the CDR3 is TGTGCCAGCAGCCCCAGCGTACAGGGGCCTCGGAGCTCCTACAATGAGCAGTTCTTC. Translated: CASSPSVQGPRSSYNEQFF.

The chain has TRBV3-1 and TRBJ2-7, with TRBD2 as a possible D gene (5 bases). In germline, CDR1 is LGHDT, CDR2 YNNKEL (reference sequence). Trimming removed 3 bases from V and 6 bases from J, with 15 bases in between. CDR3 size: 14 residues. CDR3 sequence: CASSHDTGNSEQYF. In nucleotides, the CDR3 is TGTGCCAGCAGCCACGATACGGGAAACTCCGAGCAGTACTTC.

The CDR3 coding sequence is TGTGCCAGCAGTGGGGTGAACACCGGGGAGCTGTTTTTT. It specifies CASSGVNTGELFF. The chain combines TRBV2 with TRBJ2-2; D gene ambiguous. V was trimmed by 4 bases and J by 1 base, leaving 4 bases between them. From germline, CDR1 is SNHLY and CDR2 FYNNEI. This CDR3 contains 13 residues.

The chain uses TRBV7-9 and TRBJ2-5; 9 nucleotides match TRBD1. The CDR3 consists of 17 residues. Trimming cost V 4 bases and J 6 bases; bases outside gene matches: 15. Germline CDR1 reads SEHNR; CDR2 reads FQNEAQ (reference sequence). CDR3 loop: CASSSHAPGTGRKTQYF. The DNA for the CDR3 is TGTGCCAGCAGCTCCCACGCCCCTGGGACAGGGAGGAAGACCCAGTACTTC. The variable domain in full, completed from reference TRBV7-9 and TRBJ2-5, reads DTGVSQNPRHKITKRGQNVTFRCDPISEHNRLYWYRQTLGQGPEFLTYFQNEAQLEKSRLLSDRFSAERPKGSFSTLEIQRTEQGDSAMYLCASSSHAPGTGRKTQYFGPGTRLLVL.

This clonotype was picked up a small number of times. One end of the junction fails to match germline, which may point to a read error. V usage is TRBV19 and J usage is TRBJ2-4, with D possibly matching TRBD1 (6 bases). The CDR3 loop spans 12 amino acids. Germline V gene data show CDR1 as LNHDA and CDR2 as SQIVND (reference sequence). The CDR3 sequence: CASSQQGMEWNF. CDR3 bases: TGTGCCAGTAGCCAACAGGGTATGGAATGGAACTTC. Full variable domain (outside the CDR3, taken from reference TRBV19 and TRBJ2-4): DGGITQSPKYLFRKEGQNVTLSCEQNLNHDAMYWYRQDPGQGLRLIYYSQIVNDFQKGDIAEGYSVSREKKESFPLTVTSAQKNPTAFYLCASSQQGMEWNFGAGTRLSVL.

The chain carries TRBV5-5 and TRBJ2-7; TRBD1 might be the D (6 bases). The germline V and J ends were trimmed by 1 base and 0 bases, with 11 bases remaining between them. Germline-derived CDR1 and CDR2 are SGHKS and YYEKEE (reference sequence). CDR3 length equals 15 residues. Written as DNA, the CDR3 is TGTGCCAGCAGCTTGAGGTGGGACATCTCCTACGAGCAGTACTTC. Translation gives CASSLRWDISYEQYF.